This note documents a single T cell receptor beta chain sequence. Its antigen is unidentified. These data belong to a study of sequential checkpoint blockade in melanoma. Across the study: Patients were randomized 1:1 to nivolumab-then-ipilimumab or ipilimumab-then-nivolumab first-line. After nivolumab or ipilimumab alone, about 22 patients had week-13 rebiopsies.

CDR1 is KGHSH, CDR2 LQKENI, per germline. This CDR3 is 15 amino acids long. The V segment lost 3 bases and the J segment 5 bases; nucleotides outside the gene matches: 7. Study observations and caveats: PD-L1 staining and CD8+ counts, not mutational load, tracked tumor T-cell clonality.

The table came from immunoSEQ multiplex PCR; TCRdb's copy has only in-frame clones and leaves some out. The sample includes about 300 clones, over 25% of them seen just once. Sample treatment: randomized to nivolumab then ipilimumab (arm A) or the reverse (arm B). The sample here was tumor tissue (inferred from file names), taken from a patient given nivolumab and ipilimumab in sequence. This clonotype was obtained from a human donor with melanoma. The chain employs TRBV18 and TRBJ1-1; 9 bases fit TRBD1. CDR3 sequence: CASSPQQGAGTEAFF. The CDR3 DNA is TGTGCCAGCTCACCGCAACAGGGGGCGGGTACTGAAGCTTTCTTT.